This T cell receptor beta chain is from a study of radiation and T cells in renal cell carcinoma. Overall study: Nephrectomy followed 15 Gy stereotactic body radiation by 4 weeks.

As to time point: baseline pretreatment blood. Treatment in this sample: 15 Gy SBRT to primary tumor, nephrectomy 4 weeks later. The patient's renal cell carcinoma had clear cell pathology. The CDR3 sequence is 13 residues long. Germline lookup yields CDR1 KGHSH and CDR2 LQKENI. Trimming took off 8 bases at V and 3 bases at J, with 12 bases between the two ends. TCRdb's copy holds only in-frame clones and misses some; the assay was immunoSEQ multiplex PCR. The sample holds 150,000 or so clones, about 88% seen once. V and J are TRBV18 and TRBJ2-3, with a weak D call TRBD1 (7 bases). Here the sequenced sample was blood, taken from a patient whose treatment included radiotherapy and nephrectomy. The TCR comes from a woman aged 50 to 60 with renal cell carcinoma. CDR3 residues: CASQGEVTDTQYF. The CDR3 DNA reads TGTGCCAGCCAGGGGGAGGTTACAGATACGCAGTATTTT.